A single sample gave rise to the 3 T cell receptor beta chains below, sequenced in a study of blood T cells in healthy people across ages. With a J-beta primer mix and a sample-barcoded 5' primer, a second PCR ran 7 to 11 cycles. TCRdb redid the calling of the 5' RACE reads with MiXCR, one entry per CDR3 protein. This sample carries about 1.4 million distinct CDR3 sequences, around 55% of them seen once, and the ten largest clones take more than 6%. The source material was blood. The receptor set was obtained from a man aged 18 to 30 in good health.

V usage is TRBV12-3 or TRBV12-4 and J usage is TRBJ2-7; 9 bases align to TRBD2. The CDR3 is 15 amino acids. Unmatched junction bases numbered 8, after V lost 5 bases and J lost 3 bases. CDR3 residues: CASSPGGGAGYEQYF. In nucleotides, the CDR3 is TGTGCCAGCAGTCCTGGCGGGGGGGCGGGCTACGAGCAGTACTTC.

The table lists this clonotype with a few counts. V usage is TRBV11-2 and J usage is TRBJ1-2; TRBD1 is a possible D gene (5 bases). The CDR3 is 14 amino acids. V was cut by 5 bases and J by 4 bases, with 14 bases left in between. Germline loops: CDR1 SGHAT, CDR2 FQNNGV. CDR3 coding DNA: TGTGCCAGCAGCCATCGGGGGGTGGTCTATGGCTACACCTTC. This codes for CASSHRGVVYGYTF. Full variable domain (missing parts from reference TRBV11-2 and TRBJ1-2): EAGVAQSPRYKIIEKRQSVAFWCNPISGHATLYWYQQILGQGPKLLIQFQNNGVVDDSQLPKDRFSAERLKGVDSTLKIQPAKLEDSAVYLCASSHRGVVYGYTFGSGTRLTVV.

The chain couples TRBV27 to TRBJ2-4; perhaps TRBD1 as D (6 bases). TRBJ2-7 matches the DNA end more closely, so the J call is doubtful. The V gene's germline CDR1 is MNHEY and CDR2 SMNVEV (reference sequence). The CDR3 has 16 amino acids. CDR3 nucleotide sequence: TGTGCCAGCAGTCCCTCCAACCGGGACACCTTCTACGAGCAGTACTTC. This encodes CASSPSNRDTFYEQYF.